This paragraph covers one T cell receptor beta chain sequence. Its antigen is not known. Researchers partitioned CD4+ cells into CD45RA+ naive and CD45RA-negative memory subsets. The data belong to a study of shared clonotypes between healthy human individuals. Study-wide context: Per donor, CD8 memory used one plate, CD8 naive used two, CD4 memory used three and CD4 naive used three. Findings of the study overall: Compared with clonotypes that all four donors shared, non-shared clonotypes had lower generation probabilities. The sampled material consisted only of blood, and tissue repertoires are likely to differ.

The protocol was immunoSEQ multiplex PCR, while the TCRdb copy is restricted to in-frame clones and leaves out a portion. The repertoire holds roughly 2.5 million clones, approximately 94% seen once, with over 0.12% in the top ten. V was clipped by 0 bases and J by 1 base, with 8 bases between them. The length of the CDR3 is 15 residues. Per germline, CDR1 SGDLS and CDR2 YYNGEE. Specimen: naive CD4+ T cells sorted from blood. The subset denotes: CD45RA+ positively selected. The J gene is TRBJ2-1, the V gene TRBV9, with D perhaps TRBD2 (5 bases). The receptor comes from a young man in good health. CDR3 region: CASSVDGDSYNEQFF. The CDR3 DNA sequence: TGTGCCAGCAGCGTAGACGGGGATTCCTACAATGAGCAGTTCTTC.